These 32 T cell receptor beta chains share one sample of origin, sequenced in a study of blood T cell repertoires in COVID-19. Sequencing was performed with immunoSEQ multiplex PCR; in TCRdb, only in-frame clones are kept and a portion is missing. The table shows 400,000 to 500,000 clones, with 70% to 90% occurring only once. The sample taken for sequencing was PBMCs or T cells enriched from blood (not recorded which). The receptors here all came from a woman aged 18-29 years who had been exposed to COVID-19.

This sequence joins TRBV5-4 and TRBJ2-1, with D perhaps TRBD2 (7 bases). V was shortened by 7 bases and J by 4 bases, with 18 bases between the two germline ends. The CDR3 is made up of 15 amino acids. From germline, CDR1 is SGHNT and CDR2 YYREEE (reference sequence). CDR3 bases: TGTGCCAGCCTCTCCGCGGCGGGGGCGTACAATGAGCAGTTCTTC. It translates to CASLSAAGAYNEQFF.

The CDR3 bases are TGTGCCACCAGCAGAGCGGTCCTCTCTGGAAACACCATATATTTT. Its protein is CATSRAVLSGNTIYF. J is TRBJ1-3 and V is TRBV15; D is unresolved. Germline assignment: CDR1 LNHNV and CDR2 YYDKDF (reference sequence). The CDR3 extends over 15 amino acids. The ends were cut back, 1 base at V and 0 bases at J, with 7 bases in the middle.

The CDR3 here is CASSLIAGRFNEKLFF. The CDR3 DNA reads as TGTGCCAGCAGCTTAATTGCGGGGCGGTTTAATGAAAAACTGTTTTTT. The J gene is TRBJ1-4, the V gene TRBV11-2; D is possibly TRBD1 (5 bases). Germline V gene data show CDR1 as SGHAT and CDR2 as FQNNGV. V lost 2 bases and J 4 bases, leaving 14 bases between the germline ends. There are 16 residues in the CDR3.

About this clone: Other nucleotide sequences from this sample produce the same CDR3. This chain uses TRBV9 with TRBJ2-5; 9 positions agree with TRBD2. The CDR3 loop spans 15 amino acids. CDR1 and CDR2 (germline): SGDLS, YYNGEE. Unmatched junction bases numbered 6, after V lost 4 bases and J lost 2 bases. CDR3 DNA sequence: TGTGCCAGCAGCTCCCCTGCGGGGGGGCAAGAGACCCAGTACTTC. Encoded protein: CASSSPAGGQETQYF. Using reference TRBV9 and TRBJ2-5 for the parts outside the CDR3, the full variable domain is DSGVTQTPKHLITATGQRVTLRCSPRSGDLSVYWYQQSLDQGLQFLIQYYNGEERAKGNILERFSAQQFPDLHSELNLSSLELGDSALYFCASSSPAGGQETQYFGPGTRLLVL.

The DNA for the CDR3 is TGTGCCAGCAGCCCGCAGATGAACACTGAAGCTTTCTTT. Amino acids: CASSPQMNTEAFF. This chain uses TRBV5-6 with TRBJ1-1; D not certain. The V gene lost 4 bases and the J gene lost 0 bases, with 7 bases spanning the gap. The CDR3 totals 13 residues. Germline CDR1 SGHDT, CDR2 YYEEEE.

The rearrangement joins TRBV6-2 or TRBV6-3 to TRBJ2-5; no definite D call. The CDR3 is 14 amino acids. Looked up from germline, CDR1 is MNHEY and CDR2 is SVGEGT. Trimming removed 2 bases at V and 4 bases at J, with 11 bases between. In DNA, the CDR3 is TGTGCCAGCAGTTACGTGGCCCCCGCAGAGACCCAGTACTTC. Residues: CASSYVAPAETQYF.

Concerning this clone itself: The sample contains more than one DNA sequence encoding this CDR3. The chain has TRBV13 and TRBJ1-6, with D possibly matching TRBD1 (5 bases). The CDR3 loop spans 14 amino acids. Germline V gene sequence: CDR1 PRHDT, CDR2 FYEKMQ (reference sequence). Trimming cost V 0 bases and J 8 bases, with 8 bases left between them. CDR3 sequence: CASSLGQGDSPLHF. CDR3 nucleotide sequence: TGTGCCAGCAGCTTAGGCCAGGGCGATTCACCCCTCCACTTT. Variable domain in full (rest from reference TRBV13 and TRBJ1-6): AAGVIQSPRHLIKEKRETATLKCYPIPRHDTVYWYQQGPGQDPQFLISFYEKMQSDKGSIPDRFSAQQFSDYHSELNMSSLELGDSALYFCASSLGQGDSPLHFGNGTRLTVT.

In its sample, this clone was seen once. The J gene is TRBJ1-5, the V gene TRBV7-9; D is perhaps TRBD1 (6 bases). The CDR3 loop spans 15 amino acids. The germline V gene encodes CDR1 SEHNR and CDR2 FQNEAQ (reference sequence). Trimming stripped 5 bases from V and 9 bases from J, with 20 bases between. The CDR3 region is CASSPSSGGERPQHF. Here the CDR3 DNA reads TGTGCCAGCAGCCCTAGCTCGGGGGGCGAGCGGCCCCAGCATTTT.

This chain connects TRBV6-1 to TRBJ2-7; a possible D gene is TRBD2 (5 bases). The CDR3 runs to 13 residues. Germline CDR1 MNHNS, CDR2 SASEGT. The V end was cut by 2 bases, the J end by 5 bases, with 10 bases between. CDR3 residues: CASSEIRGNEQYF. The CDR3 DNA reads as TGTGCCAGCAGTGAAATACGGGGAAACGAGCAGTACTTC.

The rearrangement links TRBV4-1 to TRBJ2-5; 10 positions match TRBD2. This CDR3 spans 15 amino acids. Germline-derived CDR1 and CDR2 are MGHRA and YSYEKL. Unmatched junction bases numbered 2, after V lost 3 bases and J lost 1 base. The CDR3 DNA reads as TGCGCCAGCAGCCAGGCTAGCGGGGGCCAAGAGACCCAGTACTTC. It codes for CASSQASGGQETQYF.

This chain links TRBV5-1 with TRBJ1-1; 8 bases fit TRBD1. The germline V gene encodes CDR1 SGHRS and CDR2 YFSETQ. The CDR3 runs 14 residues. J lost 0 bases, V lost 3 bases, and 1 base had no gene match. The CDR3 sequence: CASSWDRMNTEAFF. The CDR3 DNA is TGCGCCAGCAGCTGGGACAGGATGAACACTGAAGCTTTCTTT.

DNA of the CDR3: TGTGCCAGCAGATCTCCTCTCAAGGGAGGCGGGGAGCTGTTTTTT. It translates to CASRSPLKGGGELFF. The chain combines TRBV28 with TRBJ2-2; possibly TRBD2 for D (6 bases). V dropped 6 bases and J dropped 7 bases, with 18 bases sitting between them. CDR1 and CDR2 (germline): MDHEN, SYDVKM. The CDR3 sequence is 15 residues long. The full variable domain, in which reference TRBV28 and TRBJ2-2 provide the parts outside the CDR3, is DVKVTQSSRYLVKRTGEKVFLECVQDMDHENMFWYRQDPGLGLRLIYFSYDVKMKEKGDIPEGYSVSREKKERFSLILESASTNQTSMYLCASRSPLKGGGELFFGEGSRLTVL.

The rearrangement uses TRBV25-1 and TRBJ1-1; unclear D gene. This CDR3 has 15 amino acids. The V end was cut by 4 bases, the J end by 4 bases, with 16 bases between. Germline CDR1 reads MGHDK; CDR2 reads SYGVNS. The CDR3 DNA reads TGTGCCAGCAGTGGCATGGAGGGTGGGAGCACTGAAGCTTTCTTT. Translation: CASSGMEGGSTEAFF.

V and J are TRBV3-1 (or the pseudogene TRBV3-2) and TRBJ2-3; TRBD2 agrees at 14 bases. Germline V gene data show CDR1 as LGHDT and CDR2 as YNNKEL (reference sequence). The CDR3 has 15 amino acids. V lost 4 bases, J lost 6 bases, and 3 bases stayed unmatched. This CDR3 is CASSRGTSGSDTQYF. The CDR3 coding sequence is TGTGCCAGCAGCCGGGGGACTAGCGGGAGCGATACGCAGTATTTT.

The count of this clone is one. The V and J genes are TRBV28 and TRBJ1-5; TRBD1 aligns across 8 bases. CDR1 is MDHEN, CDR2 SYDVKM, per germline. The CDR3 consists of 15 residues. The junction had 7 bases not matched to a gene; V was cut back by 6 bases and J by 3 bases. The CDR3 DNA reads TGTGCCAGCAGCACTGGACAGGGAATCAATCAGCCCCAGCATTTT. As protein: CASSTGQGINQPQHF.

The chain couples TRBV5-1 to TRBJ1-4; 7 bases line up with TRBD1. The length of the CDR3 is 17 residues. Germline-derived CDR1 and CDR2 are SGHRS and YFSETQ. V gave up 6 bases and J gave up 0 bases; unmatched junction bases: 11. In nucleotides, the CDR3 is TGCGCCAGCAAATGGTCCGGGACAGATGCAACTAATGAAAAACTGTTTTTT. Encoded protein: CASKWSGTDATNEKLFF.

This chain joins TRBV28 and TRBJ2-5, with 13 bases that match TRBD2. There are 17 residues in the CDR3. J gave up 5 bases and V 3 bases, and 9 bases lay outside the gene matches. Per germline, CDR1 MDHEN and CDR2 SYDVKM. The CDR3 is CASSLVLAGGWWETQYF. CDR3 nucleotide sequence: TGTGCCAGCAGTTTGGTACTAGCGGGAGGGTGGTGGGAGACCCAGTACTTC.

This clone was counted a few times. V usage is TRBV7-9 and J usage is TRBJ1-4; 9 bases are a match to TRBD1. In germline, CDR1 is SEHNR, CDR2 FQNEAQ (reference sequence). This CDR3 contains 14 residues. Trimming removed 4 bases from V and 6 bases from J; junction bases left unmatched: 3. The DNA for the CDR3 is TGTGCCAGCAGCTATACAGGGGGCGATGAAAAACTGTTTTTT. This translates into CASSYTGGDEKLFF.

This clone appeared once. The J gene is TRBJ1-1, the V gene TRBV18; 9 nucleotides align to TRBD1. Trimming took 6 bases from V and 4 from J; bases not matched to a gene: 9. The CDR3 length is 15 residues. CDR1 and CDR2 from the germline V gene are KGHSH and LQKENI. CDR3: CASSQTTGGSTEAFF. DNA of the CDR3: TGTGCCAGCTCGCAAACGACAGGGGGAAGCACTGAAGCTTTCTTT.

The chain joins TRBV7-9 to TRBJ2-7; TRBD1 aligns across 8 bases. V lost 5 bases, J lost 6 bases, and 12 bases stayed unmatched. There are 15 residues in the CDR3. Per germline, CDR1 SEHNR and CDR2 FQNEAQ (reference sequence). The CDR3 bases are TGTGCCAGCAGCCCTCAGGGGGCTACCACCCCCGAGCAGTACTTC. It codes for CASSPQGATTPEQYF.

This clone came up once. The chain carries TRBV28 and TRBJ1-4; D is undetermined. V lost 6 bases and J 5 bases, leaving 10 bases between the germline ends. This CDR3 has 13 residues. Per the germline V gene, CDR1 is MDHEN and CDR2 is SYDVKM. The CDR3 DNA sequence: TGTGCCAGCAGCCTCAGAAACAATGAAAAACTGTTTTTT. Protein sequence: CASSLRNNEKLFF.

This clone appeared once. The chain employs TRBV18 and TRBJ2-7, with D possibly TRBD1 on 6 matching bases. This CDR3 is built from 18 residues. V was pared by 2 bases and J by 3 bases, with 23 bases between. Looked up from germline, CDR1 is KGHSH and CDR2 is LQKENI. CDR3 sequence reads: CASSPSRDTSVGYYEQYF. In DNA, the CDR3 is TGTGCCAGCTCACCATCCCGGGACACGAGTGTGGGGTACTACGAGCAGTACTTC.

The gene calls are TRBV20-1 and TRBJ2-3; D gene uncertain. Trimming left V 3 bases short and J 2 bases short, with 12 bases between. This CDR3 is 14 amino acids long. The germline CDR1 and CDR2 sequences are DFQATT and SNEGSKA (reference sequence). The CDR3 loop is CSASRGQTTDTQYF. CDR3 sequence (DNA): TGCAGTGCTAGTCGTGGGCAGACCACAGATACGCAGTATTTT.

The chain carries TRBV7-9 and TRBJ1-4; D remains unclear. The CDR3 spans 13 residues. Germline-derived CDR1 and CDR2 are SEHNR and FQNEAQ (reference sequence). V gave up 5 bases and J gave up 4 bases, with 8 bases separating them. The CDR3 DNA reads TGTGCCAGCAGCCGCGGCTTTAATGAAAAACTGTTTTTT. Its protein is CASSRGFNEKLFF. The whole variable domain, filled in from reference TRBV7-9 and TRBJ1-4, reads DTGVSQNPRHKITKRGQNVTFRCDPISEHNRLYWYRQTLGQGPEFLTYFQNEAQLEKSRLLSDRFSAERPKGSFSTLEIQRTEQGDSAMYLCASSRGFNEKLFFGSGTQLSVL.

The rearrangement joins TRBV5-5 to TRBJ1-2, with 9 positions matching TRBD1. The V gene end was trimmed by 2 bases and the J gene end by 4 bases; junction bases not matched to a gene: 3. The CDR3 sequence is 14 residues long. CDR1 SGHKS and CDR2 YYEKEE come from the germline V gene (reference sequence). CDR3 nucleotides: TGTGCCAGCAGCTTTGACAGGGGGACCTATGGCTACACCTTC. Encoded protein: CASSFDRGTYGYTF.

The chain combines TRBV5-1 with TRBJ2-7, with 11 bases aligning to TRBD2. Per the germline V gene, CDR1 is SGHRS and CDR2 is YFSETQ. J lost 4 bases, V lost 1 base, and 7 bases had no gene match. The CDR3 contains 16 residues. CDR3 DNA: TGCGCCAGCAGCTTGAGTACTAGCGGGAGTTCTTACGAGCAGTACTTC. Protein: CASSLSTSGSSYEQYF. The complete variable domain, with remaining parts taken from reference TRBV5-1 and TRBJ2-7, reads KAGVTQTPRYLIKTRGQQVTLSCSPISGHRSVSWYQQTPGQGLQFLFEYFSETQRNKGNFPGRFSGRQFSNSRSEMNVSTLELGDSALYLCASSLSTSGSSYEQYFGPGTRLTVT.

This chain connects TRBV11-3 to TRBJ2-1, with TRBD2 as a possible D gene (5 bases). There are 15 residues in the CDR3. V lost 0 bases and J lost 8, with 14 bases in between. Germline V lookup: CDR1 SGHNT, CDR2 YENEEA. CDR3 nucleotides: TGTGCCAGCAGCTTAGATCACCCTAGCTCTCATGAGCAGTTCTTC. This encodes CASSLDHPSSHEQFF.

J is TRBJ2-7 and V is TRBV2; unclear D gene. CDR1 is SNHLY and CDR2 is FYNNEI in the germline V gene. Trimming pared 3 bases from V and 1 base from J, leaving 4 bases between. This CDR3 spans 12 amino acids. CDR3 region: CASSDASYEQYF. CDR3 in DNA: TGTGCCAGCAGTGATGCGTCCTACGAGCAGTACTTC.

This chain links TRBV5-1 with TRBJ1-1; D possibly corresponds to TRBD1 (6 bases). Trimming shortened V by 4 bases and J by 4 bases, and 14 bases separated the two germline ends. Germline V gene lookup returns CDR1 SGHRS and CDR2 YFSETQ. This CDR3 region has 14 residues. The CDR3 loop is CASSGLSGATEAFF. The CDR3 coding sequence is TGCGCCAGCAGCGGATTATCAGGGGCCACTGAAGCTTTCTTT. The whole variable domain, remainder taken from reference TRBV5-1 and TRBJ1-1, is KAGVTQTPRYLIKTRGQQVTLSCSPISGHRSVSWYQQTPGQGLQFLFEYFSETQRNKGNFPGRFSGRQFSNSRSEMNVSTLELGDSALYLCASSGLSGATEAFFGQGTRLTVV.

The rearrangement joins TRBV7-9 to TRBJ2-4, with D possibly matching TRBD2 (5 bases). V dropped 5 bases and J dropped 9 bases, with 11 bases sitting between them. CDR1 SEHNR and CDR2 FQNEAQ come from the germline V gene (reference sequence). The CDR3 loop spans 12 amino acids. The CDR3 DNA reads as TGTGCCAGCAGCGTCCTCGAGGGCATTCAGTACTTC. It yields the protein CASSVLEGIQYF.

A single count supports this clone. The chain couples TRBV3-1 (or the pseudogene TRBV3-2) to TRBJ2-3, with 14 bases that match TRBD2. After removal of 1 base from V and 2 bases from J, the junction contained 2 bases not matched to a gene. Germline CDR1 is LGHDT and CDR2 is YNNKEL (reference sequence). The CDR3 extends over 17 amino acids. This chain's CDR3 is CASSQGLAGGVTDTQYF. In nucleotides, the CDR3 is TGTGCCAGCAGCCAAGGACTAGCGGGGGGGGTCACAGATACGCAGTATTTT.

The chain carries TRBV7-6 and TRBJ1-2; possibly TRBD1 for D (6 bases). Trimming took 4 bases from V and 4 from J, leaving 16 bases between them. CDR1 is SGHVS and CDR2 is FNYEAQ in the germline V gene. The length of the CDR3 is 15 residues. This chain's CDR3 is CASSSFLQGVYGYTF. The CDR3 DNA is TGTGCCAGCAGCTCGTTCTTACAGGGAGTCTATGGCTACACCTTC.